The following is a T cell receptor beta chain sequence with its context. The antigen remains unidentified. The sample is drawn from a study of OX40 agonist ivuxolimab in advanced cancers. Overall study: Partial responses were achieved by three patients: one hepatocellular carcinoma, two cutaneous melanoma.

General study findings and limits: Low clonal expansion, among the lowest seen, marked partial responders at 0.1-3.0 mg/kg. Some of the nonresponding patients also showed low levels of normalized T-cell clonal expansion.

Profiling relied on immunoSEQ multiplex PCR, and the TCRdb table lists in-frame clones only, not all of them. The table lists about 27,000 clones, about 70% of them singletons. People who had autoimmune disease history or systemic immunosuppression were excluded. Trimming cost V 5 bases and J 1 base, with 11 bases left between them. The CDR3 extends over 14 amino acids. The V gene's germline CDR1 is LNHNV and CDR2 YYDKDF (reference sequence). V is TRBV15 and J is TRBJ1-1; D gene ambiguous. Sequencing used CD4+ or CD8+ T cells sorted from blood, obtained in a trial of the OX40 agonist ivuxolimab. This receptor was taken from an adult with an advanced solid tumor such as melanoma, head and neck, liver or kidney cancer. CDR3 region: CATSFDLGNTEAFF. CDR3 sequence (DNA): TGTGCCACCAGCTTCGACCTCGGGAACACTGAAGCTTTCTTT.